The next 3 T cell receptor beta chains were all read from a single sample in a study of EBV T-cell therapy then PD-1 blockade in nasopharyngeal carcinoma. TCRdb keeps only in-frame clones here, not all; method: immunoSEQ multiplex PCR. Counted here are roughly 20,000 clones, more than 70% occurring once; the ten biggest clones make up around a third. No antigen has been identified for these receptors. Indicated treatment: AdE1-LMPpoly-expanded autologous EBV-specific T-cell therapy followed by anti-PD-1 nivolumab. Sequencing was performed on CD8+ T cells from blood, taken at roughly day 34 from a patient whose treatment included autologous EBV-specific T cells and nivolumab. These receptors all stem from a man aged 35 to 55 with nasopharyngeal carcinoma.

The CDR3 DNA is TGTGCCAGCAGTTACGCCAACTATGGCTACACCTTC. Encoded protein: CASSYANYGYTF. The V and J genes are TRBV6-2 or TRBV6-3 and TRBJ1-2; D remains ambiguous. The CDR3 has 12 residues. V lost 2 bases, J lost 2 bases, and 3 bases lay in between. CDR1 is MNHEY, CDR2 SVGEGT, per germline.

This chain joins TRBV6-5 and TRBJ2-3; D remains unclear. V was pared by 2 bases and J by 3 bases, with 15 bases between. This CDR3 is built from 16 residues. Germline V gene lookup returns CDR1 MNHEY and CDR2 SVGAGI. The DNA of the CDR3 is TGTGCCAGCAGTTACAATAAGGTTACATGGACAGATACGCAGTATTTT. Translated: CASSYNKVTWTDTQYF.

The V call is TRBV13, the J call TRBJ2-3; 7 positions agree with TRBD2. V trimming: 7 bases; J trimming: 5 bases; junction bases outside the gene matches: 15. This CDR3 is built from 16 residues. CDR1 and CDR2 from the germline V gene are PRHDT and FYEKMQ (reference sequence). Here the CDR3 DNA reads TGTGCCAGCACCCAGTGGAGGGGACTACCCGGAGATACGCAGTATTTT. Its translation: CASTQWRGLPGDTQYF.